The rows below give T cell receptor beta chains drawn from one sample of a study of T cell repertoires in cytomegalovirus infection. TCRdb itself ran the reads through MiXCR, one entry per CDR3 protein. This sample carries 400,000 or so distinct CDR3 sequences, roughly a third of them seen once, and the ten largest clones take roughly 15%. Material: PBMCs. These receptors were obtained from a human donor in good health (CMV status not recorded). Some clones in this sample may be carry-over from other donors' samples. Each CDR3 is given with its conserved first and last residue. D genes are given only for firm matches. Clone size is not always given. Where it is, it says once, few, many or a class for expanded clones.

v_gene	abundance	d_gene	j_gene	CDR3aa	CDR3nt
TRBV11-1	-	TRBD2	TRBJ2-1	CASSLFVRGADDEQFF	TGTGCCAGCAGCTTATTTGTGCGGGGGGCCGACGATGAGCAGTTCTTC
TRBV11-2	-	TRBD1	TRBJ2-7	CASGDTAGGREEQYF	TGTGCCAGCGGGGACACGGCAGGGGGCAGGGAGGAGCAGTACTTC
TRBV4-1	-	-	TRBJ2-7	CASSQDSATPRGEQYF	TGCGCAAGCAGCCAAGATTCCGCGACCCCCAGGGGCGAGCAGTACTTC
TRBV27	few	-	TRBJ2-5	CASSLGWRETQYF	TGTGCCAGCAGTCTAGGTTGGCGCGAGACCCAGTACTTC
TRBV19	-	-	TRBJ1-5	CASSIDWPRARNQPQHF	TGTGCCAGTAGTATAGATTGGCCCCGGGCGCGCAATCAGCCCCAGCATTTT
TRBV6-2/TRBV6-3	few	-	TRBJ1-1	CASGGAPMNTEAFF	TGTGCCAGCGGAGGGGCACCAATGAACACTGAAGCTTTCTTT
TRBV7-8	many	TRBD1	TRBJ2-6	CASSPGQGIGPTGANVLTF	TGTGCCAGCAGCCCGGGACAGGGGATCGGCCCCACCGGGGCCAACGTCCTGACTTTC
TRBV7-8	-	-	TRBJ2-2	CAISLGLRVNTGELFF	TGTGCCATCAGCTTGGGGCTGAGAGTGAACACCGGGGAGCTGTTTTTT
TRBV6-2/TRBV6-3	-	TRBD2	TRBJ2-5	CASSSGEYQETQYF	TGTGCCAGCTCCAGCGGGGAGTACCAAGAGACCCAGTACTTC
TRBV7-8	many	-	TRBJ1-5	CASSTGDSNQPQHF	TGTGCCAGCAGCACTGGGGACAGCAATCAGCCCCAGCATTTT
TRBV6-6	-	-	TRBJ1-5	CASLKWDSNQPQHF	TGTGCCAGCTTAAAATGGGACAGCAATCAGCCCCAGCATTTT
TRBV27	few	TRBD2	TRBJ2-6	CATHPSPLLAGGRSGANVLTF	TGTGCCACCCACCCGTCACCGCTCCTAGCGGGGGGCCGCTCTGGGGCCAACGTCCTGACTTTC
TRBV6-6	-	-	TRBJ1-5	CASSPRQASYQPQHF	TGTGCCAGCAGTCCGCGACAGGCGAGCTACCAGCCCCAGCATTTT
TRBV12-3/TRBV12-4	few	-	TRBJ1-6	CASSLYADNSPLHF	TGTGCCAGCAGCCTATATGCCGATAATTCACCCCTCCACTTT
TRBV20-1	few	-	TRBJ2-7	CSARDYTHNYEQYF	TGCAGTGCTAGAGATTACACACACAACTACGAGCAGTACTTC
TRBV5-4	-	-	TRBJ2-2	CASSYRFGGLNTGELFF	TGTGCCAGCAGCTACAGGTTCGGGGGCCTGAACACCGGGGAGCTGTTTTTT
TRBV20-1	few	-	TRBJ1-3	CSARFEKNTIYF	TGCAGTGCTAGATTCGAGAAGAACACCATATATTTT
TRBV4-3	few	-	TRBJ2-3	CASSQDRLGTDTQYF	TGCGCCAGCAGCCAAGATCGGCTGGGGACAGATACGCAGTATTTT
TRBV6-1	many	-	TRBJ2-5	CASSYGRAGETQYF	TGTGCCAGCAGTTACGGTAGGGCGGGAGAGACCCAGTACTTC
TRBV7-2	many	-	TRBJ2-6	CATTKSGANVLTF	TGTGCCACCACCAAGTCTGGGGCCAACGTCCTGACTTTC
TRBV3-1	-	-	TRBJ2-7	CASSQGDLEQYF	TGTGCCAGCAGCCAAGGTGATCTCGAGCAGTACTTC
TRBV19	once	TRBD1	TRBJ1-5	CASSRGTASNQPQHF	TGTGCCAGTAGTAGAGGGACAGCTAGCAATCAGCCCCAGCATTTT
TRBV29-1	-	TRBD2	TRBJ2-5	CSVEEFRRTSHEPQYF	TGCAGCGTTGAAGAATTTCGTAGGACTAGTCACGAGCCCCAGTACTTC